This entry lists 17 T cell receptor beta chains sequenced from one sample in a study of CD8+ T cells in alopecia areata. Sequencing templates came from extracted RNA that was reverse transcribed into cDNA. The repertoire was sequenced with immunoSEQ multiplex PCR; TCRdb's copy has only in-frame clones and lacks some. The sample includes approximately 43,000 clones, just over 65% of them seen just once. As for treatment: oral pan-JAK inhibitor, 5-10 mg twice daily. Source: CD8+ T cells sorted from blood, taken at week 4, from a patient treated with tofacitinib. These receptors were obtained from a human donor with alopecia areata.

The gene calls are TRBV29-1 and TRBJ1-2; 7 positions match TRBD1. After removal of 5 bases from V and 4 bases from J, the junction contained 4 bases not matched to a gene. Germline assignment: CDR1 SQVTM and CDR2 ANQGSEA. The CDR3 totals 12 residues. The CDR3 DNA reads TGCAGCGTTCTAGGGGGCGCCTATGGCTACACCTTC. Translating it yields CSVLGGAYGYTF.

V usage is TRBV11-2 and J usage is TRBJ2-3, with D unclear. The CDR3 length is 13 residues. V was pared by 8 bases and J by 1 base, with 10 bases between. CDR1 and CDR2 from the germline V gene are SGHAT and FQNNGV. This CDR3 is CASGGSRTDTQYF. The CDR3 DNA follows: TGTGCCAGCGGTGGGTCTCGCACAGATACGCAGTATTTT.

This sequence joins TRBV5-1 and TRBJ2-2; no definite D call. V gave up 0 bases and J gave up 7 bases, with 13 bases separating them. Germline loops: CDR1 SGHRS, CDR2 YFSETQ. This CDR3 is 15 amino acids long. The CDR3 loop is CASSLDHKENGELFF. The DNA for the CDR3 is TGCGCCAGCAGCTTGGACCACAAGGAGAACGGGGAGCTGTTTTTT.

The CDR3 protein is CASSQPGDTSREETQYF. The DNA for the CDR3 is TGCGCCAGCAGCCAACCCGGGGACACCTCACGGGAAGAGACCCAGTACTTC. V and J are TRBV4-3 and TRBJ2-5, with D maybe TRBD1 (6 bases). The ends were cut back, 2 bases at V and 3 bases at J, with 19 bases in the middle. This CDR3 region has 17 residues. Germline V CDR1 and CDR2: LGHNA, YSLEER.

J is TRBJ2-7 and V is TRBV7-9; D possibly corresponds to TRBD2 (5 bases). This CDR3 comprises 17 residues. Germline CDR1 and CDR2: SEHNR and FQNEAQ (reference sequence). The ends were cut back, 2 bases at V and 1 base at J, with 18 bases in the middle. CDR3: CASSLTMGRLSSYEQYF. For the CDR3, the DNA is TGTGCCAGCAGCTTAACAATGGGGAGATTGTCTTCCTACGAGCAGTACTTC.

The chain is built from TRBV30 and TRBJ1-1, with D hard to call. The V and J ends lost 4 bases and 1 base respectively, with 10 bases between them. Looked up from germline, CDR1 is GTSNPN and CDR2 is SVGIG (reference sequence). The CDR3 loop spans 13 amino acids. CDR3 loop: CAWTLVRNTEAFF. The CDR3 DNA is TGTGCCTGGACGCTCGTCAGGAACACTGAAGCTTTCTTT.

The chain is built from TRBV7-2 and TRBJ2-7, with a weak D call TRBD1 (5 bases). Germline loops: CDR1 SGHTA, CDR2 FQGNSA. The CDR3 is made up of 15 amino acids. The germline V and J ends were trimmed by 5 bases and 0 bases, with 14 bases remaining between them. As DNA, the CDR3 is TGTGCCAGCAGCAGACAGCCCGCGAGCTCCTACGAGCAGTACTTC. Residues: CASSRQPASSYEQYF.

This chain uses TRBV9 with TRBJ2-7; 7 bases are shared with TRBD1. CDR3 length equals 16 residues. V dropped 4 bases and J dropped 3; count of bases not matched to a gene: 13. Germline assignment: CDR1 SGDLS and CDR2 YYNGEE. CDR3 in DNA: TGTGCCAGCAGCAGCCAAAGACAGGGACAAGACTACGAGCAGTACTTC. It encodes CASSSQRQGQDYEQYF.

The gene calls are TRBV11-2 and TRBJ2-5; D is possibly TRBD2 (6 bases). Trimming shortened V by 4 bases and J by 11 bases, and 20 bases separated the two germline ends. This CDR3 contains 14 residues. Germline CDR1 reads SGHAT; CDR2 reads FQNNGV. This CDR3 reads CASSSGVGWQEQYF. The CDR3 DNA reads as TGTGCCAGCAGCTCGGGGGTGGGTTGGCAGGAGCAGTACTTC.

V usage is TRBV6-6 and J usage is TRBJ1-2; perhaps TRBD1 as D (5 bases). This CDR3 contains 12 residues. Germline CDR1 is MNHNY and CDR2 is SVGAGI (reference sequence). The V end was cut by 8 bases, the J end by 2 bases, with 9 bases between. This chain's CDR3 is CASAGGNYGYTF. As DNA, the CDR3 is TGTGCCAGCGCGGGGGGAAACTATGGCTACACCTTC.

The chain employs TRBV29-1 and TRBJ2-1, with D perhaps TRBD2 (7 bases). Germline V lookup: CDR1 SQVTM, CDR2 ANQGSEA. Between the trimmed V and J ends, which lost 6 bases and 7 bases, there was a span of 13 bases. This CDR3 contains 12 residues. The CDR3 DNA reads TGCAGCGTACTACAGGGAGGGAATGAGCAGTTCTTC. Protein product: CSVLQGGNEQFF.

The rearrangement joins TRBV27 to TRBJ2-5, with D hard to call. From germline, CDR1 is MNHEY and CDR2 SMNVEV (reference sequence). Trimming pared 5 bases from V and 4 bases from J, leaving 17 bases between. The CDR3 has 15 amino acids. CDR3 nucleotide sequence: TGTGCCAGCAGTCCGACAACGCAGCATGGAGAGACCCAGTACTTC. Translation gives CASSPTTQHGETQYF.

The rearrangement joins TRBV29-1 to TRBJ1-2, with 7 bases lining up with TRBD1. This CDR3 is 13 amino acids long. The germline V gene encodes CDR1 SQVTM and CDR2 ANQGSEA. V trimming: 7 bases; J trimming: 8 bases; junction bases outside the gene matches: 13. In DNA, the CDR3 is TGCAGCGCCAAGGGCCAGGGGGAATTCGGCTACACCTTC. Protein sequence: CSAKGQGEFGYTF.

The chain has TRBV9 and TRBJ2-1; D might be TRBD2 (5 bases). CDR1 is SGDLS, CDR2 YYNGEE, per germline. Trimming cost V 5 bases and J 6 bases, with 18 bases left between them. This CDR3 has 15 residues. The CDR3 reads CASSPLLRALNEQFF. The CDR3 DNA follows: TGTGCCAGCAGTCCCCTGCTGCGGGCCCTCAATGAGCAGTTCTTC.

By share of the sample, this clone is medium-sized (0.01 to 0.1%). V is TRBV10-3 and J is TRBJ1-2, with D uncertain. CDR3 length equals 11 residues. Trimming removed 2 bases from V and 10 bases from J, with 8 bases in between. Germline V gene data show CDR1 as ENHRY and CDR2 as SYGVKD. CDR3 sequence: CAISEKGPYTF. The CDR3 DNA follows: TGTGCCATCAGTGAGAAGGGCCCCTACACCTTC.

This chain joins TRBV2 and TRBJ2-6; no definite D call. Germline-derived CDR1 and CDR2 are SNHLY and FYNNEI. This CDR3 spans 13 amino acids. Trimming took 6 bases from V and 4 from J, leaving 7 bases between them. The CDR3 DNA is TGTGCCAGCAGCCCCCCCGGGGCCAACGTCCTGACTTTC. It is translated as CASSPPGANVLTF. Variable domain in full (rest from reference TRBV2 and TRBJ2-6): EPEVTQTPSHQVTQMGQEVILRCVPISNHLYFYWYRQILGQKVEFLVSFYNNEISEKSEIFDDQFSVERPDGSNFTLKIRSTKLEDSAMYFCASSPPGANVLTFGAGSRLTVL.

The chain employs TRBV27 and TRBJ2-1; unclear D gene. The germline V gene encodes CDR1 MNHEY and CDR2 SMNVEV (reference sequence). The CDR3 loop spans 14 amino acids. V was clipped by 3 bases and J by 6 bases, with 12 bases between them. Here the CDR3 reads CASSFGGVVNEQFF. As DNA, the CDR3 is TGTGCCAGCAGTTTCGGTGGTGTCGTCAATGAGCAGTTCTTC.